This T cell receptor beta chain was captured by sequencing in a study of blood T cell repertoires in COVID-19. Turning to the study itself: Samples came from the United States, Italy and Spain, spanning acute and convalescent COVID-19. The cDNA or gDNA used as material had been derived from T cells, B-cell-depleted T cells, or PBMCs.

Study processing details: Counts of nucleated cells, estimated from reference gene primer amplification, were obtained. Profiled with immunoSEQ multiplex PCR; TCRdb holds only in-frame clones, not every one. The V and J calls and clone size are taken from that table; D and trimming were inferred from the DNA. This sample has approximately 30,000 clones, with more than 70% found just once. The V gene's germline CDR1 is SNHLY and CDR2 FYNNEI. CDR3 length equals 15 residues. The V and J ends lost 0 bases and 4 bases, in that order; junction bases with no gene match: 5. This sequence originates from a human donor in a cohort sampled during active COVID-19. The chain employs TRBV2 and TRBJ1-2; 7 bases match TRBD1. Specimen: peripheral blood. The CDR3 DNA reads TGTGCCAGCAGTGAAGCGCAGGGGGTCATCTATGGCTACACCTTC. Translated, it gives CASSEAQGVIYGYTF. Full variable domain (missing parts from reference TRBV2 and TRBJ1-2): EPEVTQTPSHQVTQMGQEVILRCVPISNHLYFYWYRQILGQKVEFLVSFYNNEISEKSEIFDDQFSVERPDGSNFTLKIRSTKLEDSAMYFCASSEAQGVIYGYTFGSGTRLTVV.